Below, one TCR beta chain is given with its context. Its antigen is still unknown. Regarding time point: newly diagnosed GD, antithyroid drugs for less than 3 months. PBMCs were the source of the RNA used for TCR sequencing. The data were taken from a study of regulatory T cells in long-lasting Graves disease. Findings of the study overall: Less diverse TCR repertoires were seen in persistent Graves' patients than in newly diagnosed ones. There were preferences for TRBV28, TRBJ1-2 and TRBJ2-5 in persistent disease.

V lost 6 bases and J 0 bases, leaving 15 bases between the germline ends. CDR3 length: 16 residues. The germline V gene has CDR1 ENHRY and CDR2 SYGVKD. HTBI primers from iRepertoire and Arm-PCR of CDR3 regions yielded the TCR beta libraries. One entry per CDR3 protein, called by TCRdb with MiXCR from the multiplex PCR reads. The table has around 250,000 distinct CDR3 sequences, just over 20% seen once. The sequence was collected from a female donor with Graves disease. Here the sequenced sample was peripheral blood mononuclear cells (PBMCs), taken at new diagnosis, from a patient treated with antithyroid drugs. This rearrangement joins TRBV10-3 to TRBJ1-3, with D possibly TRBD1 on 5 matching bases. This CDR3 is CAIRPVREASGNTIYF. The CDR3 DNA reads TGTGCCATCAGACCAGTCAGGGAAGCCTCTGGAAACACCATATATTTT.